This TCR beta chain appears in the sequencing data of a study of naive CD8 T cells in extremely preterm neonates. Points from the study as a whole: Preterm infants showed shorter CDR3s, fewer N additions and less trimming than older groups.

Turning to this clone: Its antigen is currently unknown.

Cord blood came from elective full-term cesareans at about 37-43 weeks without labor or membrane rupture. The length of the CDR3 is 18 residues. V lost 0 bases and J lost 2; bases outside the gene matches: 9. CDR1 and CDR2 (germline): LGHNA, YSLEER. Assay: immunoSEQ multiplex PCR; the TCRdb copy retains only in-frame clones and omits some. The data hold a few thousand clones, with 95% to 98% observed a single time. This sequence joins TRBV4-3 and TRBJ2-7; TRBD2 aligns across 11 bases. Sequenced sample: naive CD8+ T cells from cord blood. This clonotype originated in a newborn in good health. In DNA form, the CDR3 reads TGCGCCAGCAGCCAAGATCGGGGGGGGACTAGCGGAACCTACGAGCAGTACTTC. Its protein product is CASSQDRGGTSGTYEQYF.